These T cell receptor beta chains were read from a single sample in a study of Graves' ophthalmopathy and Graves' hyperthyroidism. Via MiXCR, TCRdb re-called the multiplex PCR reads, giving one row per CDR3 protein. Found here are 350,000 to 400,000 distinct CDR3 sequences, less than 20% of them singletons; the top ten hold roughly 7%. The material sequenced was peripheral blood. The receptor source for this set is a woman aged 18-29 years with stable Graves' hyperthyroidism. Each CDR3 is given with its conserved first and last residue. The order of the fields is clone size, D gene, V gene, J gene, CDR3 DNA, CDR3 protein. D genes are given only for firm matches. The size of a clone is reported for some rows only, either as once, few or many, or as a class for expanded clones.

clone size: many
D gene: -
V gene: TRBV7-2
J gene: TRBJ1-2
CDR3 DNA: TGTGCCAGCAGCATCCCTGGGAGTAACTATGGCTACACCTTC
CDR3 protein: CASSIPGSNYGYTF

clone size: many
D gene: -
V gene: TRBV11-3
J gene: TRBJ2-7
CDR3 DNA: TGTGCCAGCAGCCATGGAGGGGGAGGCGAGCAGTACTTC
CDR3 protein: CASSHGGGGEQYF

clone size: -
D gene: -
V gene: TRBV7-8
J gene: TRBJ1-1
CDR3 DNA: TGTGCCAGCAGCCTCTCGACGGACCCTTTCTTT
CDR3 protein: CASSLSTDPFF

clone size: many
D gene: -
V gene: TRBV28
J gene: TRBJ1-5
CDR3 DNA: TGTGCCAGCAGCCTCGGAGGAAGGGGACCTAGCAATCAGCCCCAGCATTTT
CDR3 protein: CASSLGGRGPSNQPQHF

clone size: -
D gene: -
V gene: TRBV6-5
J gene: TRBJ1-1
CDR3 DNA: TGTGCCAGCAGTGTCTCGACGGTGAACACTGAAGCTTTCTTT
CDR3 protein: CASSVSTVNTEAFF

clone size: few
D gene: -
V gene: TRBV11-2
J gene: TRBJ2-3
CDR3 DNA: TGTGCCAGCACCCCAGATGGCGGAAGCACAGATACGCAGTATTTT
CDR3 protein: CASTPDGGSTDTQYF

clone size: many
D gene: TRBD2
V gene: TRBV6-2/TRBV6-3
J gene: TRBJ2-3
CDR3 DNA: TGTGCCAGCAGTTACTTGGCGGGGGGATCCACAGATACGCAGTATTTT
CDR3 protein: CASSYLAGGSTDTQYF

clone size: many
D gene: TRBD1
V gene: TRBV12-3/TRBV12-4
J gene: TRBJ2-2
CDR3 DNA: TGTGCCAGCAGTTTACCACGGACAGGGGGCACCGGGGAGCTGTTTTTT
CDR3 protein: CASSLPRTGGTGELFF

clone size: many
D gene: TRBD1
V gene: TRBV11-2
J gene: TRBJ1-5
CDR3 DNA: TGTGCCAGCAGCCCGTTGGGACAGACGAATAGCAATCAGCCCCAGCATTTT
CDR3 protein: CASSPLGQTNSNQPQHF

clone size: many
D gene: -
V gene: TRBV6-1
J gene: TRBJ1-5
CDR3 DNA: TGTGCCAGCAGTGGGCGCGGGGGGGAGAATCAGCCCCAGCATTTT
CDR3 protein: CASSGRGGENQPQHF

clone size: -
D gene: -
V gene: TRBV12-3/TRBV12-4
J gene: TRBJ1-1
CDR3 DNA: TGCGCCATCGGGGGGAGGGGAATAAGTAATGAAGCTTTCTTT
CDR3 protein: CAIGGRGISNEAFF

clone size: many
D gene: -
V gene: TRBV6-1
J gene: TRBJ2-5
CDR3 DNA: TGTGCCAGCAGTGAACGGCTGGCGACTAGTAAAGAGACCCAGTACTTC
CDR3 protein: CASSERLATSKETQYF

clone size: -
D gene: TRBD1
V gene: TRBV7-2
J gene: TRBJ1-2
CDR3 DNA: TGTGCCAGCACCTTGGACAGGGGGCGGCGTGGCTACACCTTC
CDR3 protein: CASTLDRGRRGYTF

clone size: many
D gene: -
V gene: TRBV12-3/TRBV12-4
J gene: TRBJ1-1
CDR3 DNA: TGTGCCAGCAGTTGGCGGCGACCAGGTGTCGAAGCTTTCTTT
CDR3 protein: CASSWRRPGVEAFF

clone size: -
D gene: TRBD1
V gene: TRBV7-9
J gene: TRBJ1-2
CDR3 DNA: TGTGCCAGTACCGGGACAGGGTTTTCGGGTGGCTACACCTTC
CDR3 protein: CASTGTGFSGGYTF

clone size: -
D gene: -
V gene: TRBV19
J gene: TRBJ1-6
CDR3 DNA: TGTGCCAGTAGTATGTTTGAGGGGACTCCCTCCTATAATTCACCCCTCCACTTT
CDR3 protein: CASSMFEGTPSYNSPLHF

clone size: many
D gene: TRBD1
V gene: TRBV20-1
J gene: TRBJ1-1
CDR3 DNA: TGCAGTGCCCGAATTGGGACAGCGAACACTGAAGCTTTCTTT
CDR3 protein: CSARIGTANTEAFF

clone size: few
D gene: TRBD1
V gene: TRBV7-2
J gene: TRBJ1-1
CDR3 DNA: TGTGCCAGCAGCTTAAACCTGGACAGGGAGGCTTTCTTT
CDR3 protein: CASSLNLDREAFF

clone size: many
D gene: TRBD2
V gene: TRBV12-3/TRBV12-4
J gene: TRBJ2-7
CDR3 DNA: TGTGCCAGCAGTTTAGGACTAGCTGACGAGCAGTACTTC
CDR3 protein: CASSLGLADEQYF

clone size: few
D gene: -
V gene: TRBV30
J gene: TRBJ1-1
CDR3 DNA: TGTGCCTGGAGTGATGTGGTTGAAGCTTTCTTT
CDR3 protein: CAWSDVVEAFF

clone size: many
D gene: -
V gene: TRBV6-5
J gene: TRBJ2-7
CDR3 DNA: TGTGCCAGCAGTTACGATGTGACATTCAACGAGCAGTACTTC
CDR3 protein: CASSYDVTFNEQYF

clone size: many
D gene: -
V gene: TRBV12-3/TRBV12-4
J gene: TRBJ1-1
CDR3 DNA: TGTGCCAGCAGTTTACTAAGCGGGATCGGGAACACTGAAGCTTTCTTT
CDR3 protein: CASSLLSGIGNTEAFF

clone size: many
D gene: -
V gene: TRBV29-1
J gene: TRBJ1-1
CDR3 DNA: TGCAGCGTACCCCGGCGGGGGTCTGAAGCTTTCTTT
CDR3 protein: CSVPRRGSEAFF

clone size: many
D gene: -
V gene: TRBV7-3
J gene: TRBJ2-7
CDR3 DNA: TGTGCCAGCAGCCCCACAGGGTTCTCCTACGAGCAGTACTTC
CDR3 protein: CASSPTGFSYEQYF

clone size: many
D gene: TRBD1
V gene: TRBV29-1
J gene: TRBJ1-2
CDR3 DNA: TGCAGCGTTACTACAGGGGGCTATGGCTACACCTTC
CDR3 protein: CSVTTGGYGYTF

clone size: -
D gene: -
V gene: TRBV7-2
J gene: TRBJ1-6
CDR3 DNA: TGTGCCAGCAGCTCCCGAGGGTCCGTAGTGAATTCACCCCTCCACTTT
CDR3 protein: CASSSRGSVVNSPLHF

clone size: few
D gene: -
V gene: TRBV6-5
J gene: TRBJ2-2
CDR3 DNA: TGTGCCAGCAGTTCCCCGGGAATTCTGGGAACCGGGGAGCTGTTTTTT
CDR3 protein: CASSSPGILGTGELFF

clone size: -
D gene: -
V gene: TRBV7-2
J gene: TRBJ1-5
CDR3 DNA: TGTGCCAGCAGCTTATTTGATAAGCGCAATCAGCCCCAGCATTTT
CDR3 protein: CASSLFDKRNQPQHF

clone size: many
D gene: -
V gene: TRBV6-2/TRBV6-3
J gene: TRBJ2-7
CDR3 DNA: TGTGCCAGCAGTTTCTTACGAACATACAGGGGAGGCGAGCAGTACTTC
CDR3 protein: CASSFLRTYRGGEQYF

clone size: -
D gene: -
V gene: TRBV5-5
J gene: TRBJ1-1
CDR3 DNA: TGTGCCAGCAGCCCACGGCAGGGTGCCACTGAAGCTTTCTTT
CDR3 protein: CASSPRQGATEAFF

clone size: many
D gene: TRBD1
V gene: TRBV28
J gene: TRBJ1-5
CDR3 DNA: TGTGCCAGCAGACCGGGACAGTTTAATCAGCCCCAGCATTTT
CDR3 protein: CASRPGQFNQPQHF

clone size: many
D gene: -
V gene: TRBV24-1
J gene: TRBJ1-2
CDR3 DNA: TGTGCCACCGAGGCAGGGCATGGCTACACCTTC
CDR3 protein: CATEAGHGYTF

clone size: few
D gene: -
V gene: TRBV7-9
J gene: TRBJ1-1
CDR3 DNA: TGTGCCAGCAGCCCAGACCTTGTTACGAACACTGAAGCTTTCTTT
CDR3 protein: CASSPDLVTNTEAFF

clone size: many
D gene: -
V gene: TRBV9
J gene: TRBJ2-7
CDR3 DNA: TGTGCCAGCAGCCCCGGATCTTGGGACCGATACGAGCAGTACTTC
CDR3 protein: CASSPGSWDRYEQYF

clone size: many
D gene: TRBD1
V gene: TRBV11-3
J gene: TRBJ1-2
CDR3 DNA: TGTGCCAGCAGCCAGAGGGACAGTAACTATGGCTACACCTTC
CDR3 protein: CASSQRDSNYGYTF

clone size: many
D gene: TRBD1
V gene: TRBV6-2/TRBV6-3
J gene: TRBJ1-5
CDR3 DNA: TGTGCCAGCAGCAGTCGGACAGGGCGCAATCAGCCCCAGCATTTT
CDR3 protein: CASSSRTGRNQPQHF

clone size: many
D gene: TRBD1
V gene: TRBV20-1
J gene: TRBJ1-1
CDR3 DNA: TGCAGTGCTAGGCGACAGGGGGTGAACACTGAAGCTTTCTTT
CDR3 protein: CSARRQGVNTEAFF

clone size: -
D gene: -
V gene: TRBV6-5
J gene: TRBJ2-7
CDR3 DNA: TGTGCCAGCAGTTACTCGCCAGGGCTTAACTACGAGCAGTACTTC
CDR3 protein: CASSYSPGLNYEQYF

clone size: -
D gene: -
V gene: TRBV24-1
J gene: TRBJ1-1
CDR3 DNA: TGTGCCACCAGTGATTTCGCCGTTGGTAGGGGAGCTTTCTTT
CDR3 protein: CATSDFAVGRGAFF

clone size: many
D gene: TRBD1
V gene: TRBV6-2/TRBV6-3
J gene: TRBJ2-5
CDR3 DNA: TGTGCCAGCAGTTACCCGGGACAGGGGATACAAGAGACCCAGTACTTC
CDR3 protein: CASSYPGQGIQETQYF

clone size: many
D gene: -
V gene: TRBV11-2
J gene: TRBJ2-2
CDR3 DNA: TGTGCCAGCAGCTTAGCTTACACCGGGGAGCTGTTTTTT
CDR3 protein: CASSLAYTGELFF

clone size: many
D gene: -
V gene: TRBV19
J gene: TRBJ1-5
CDR3 DNA: TGTGCCAGTAGTATTTCTGGTCAGGGTGCCAATCAGCCCCAGCATTTT
CDR3 protein: CASSISGQGANQPQHF

clone size: -
D gene: -
V gene: TRBV28
J gene: TRBJ2-7
CDR3 DNA: TGTGCCAGCAGTTTTAGTACAGGGTTCTACGAGCAGTACTTC
CDR3 protein: CASSFSTGFYEQYF